These 11 T cell receptor beta chains were all obtained from the same sample, sequenced in a study of tumor and adjacent non-tumor tissue in lung cancer. A modified ARM-PCR protocol with three rounds of nested PCR amplified TCRbeta. TCRdb itself ran the multiplex PCR reads through MiXCR, one entry per CDR3 protein. In the table there are over 60,000 distinct CDR3 sequences, 65% to 90% of which are singletons. RNA was extracted from bulk tissue without any cell sorting. Sample: lung tumor tissue. Source of these receptors: a woman between 50 and 59 years old with non-small cell lung cancer.

The rearrangement uses TRBV5-6 and TRBJ2-7; 12 nucleotides match TRBD2. The CDR3 runs to 16 residues. V was pared by 4 bases and J by 8 bases, with 13 bases of the junction left unmatched. CDR1 and CDR2 from the germline V gene are SGHDT and YYEEEE. This chain's CDR3 is CASSRSTSGRGYKQYF. CDR3 sequence (DNA): TGTGCCAGCAGCCGATCGACTAGCGGGAGAGGGTACAAGCAGTACTTC.

About this clonotype itself: The junction shows a germline mismatch at one end, possibly a read error. The chain joins TRBV20-1 to TRBJ1-5; D is ambiguous. This CDR3 region has 16 residues. Germline CDR1 reads DFQATT; CDR2 reads SNEGSKA (reference sequence). CDR3 protein: CSAREVSDHSSQPQHF. In DNA form, the CDR3 reads TGCAGTGCTAGAGAAGTCTCCGACCATAGCAGTCAGCCCCAGCATTTT.

V and J are TRBV10-3 and TRBJ2-1, with 7 bases aligning to TRBD2. The germline gives CDR1 ENHRY, CDR2 SYGVKD. V dropped 9 bases and J dropped 5; count of bases not matched to a gene: 10. This CDR3 has 14 amino acids. The CDR3 region is CAINSSGENNEQFF. CDR3 coding DNA: TGTGCCATTAATTCTAGCGGTGAAAACAATGAGCAGTTCTTC.

Remarks on this clonotype: The junction and the germline gene differ at one end; a read error may be behind it. Here the CDR3 DNA reads TGTGCCAGCGGCTTCATGGGGGGGCGAGAGACCCAGTACTTC. Translating it yields CASGFMGGRETQYF. This chain uses TRBV11-2 with TRBJ2-5; D possibly corresponds to TRBD2 (7 bases). The germline CDR1 and CDR2 sequences are SGHAT and FQNNGV. The CDR3 runs 14 residues.

The V gene is TRBV5-1, the J gene TRBJ2-1, with 9 bases identical to TRBD2. V lost 8 bases, J lost 5 bases, and 11 bases stayed unmatched. Germline V CDR1 and CDR2: SGHRS, YFSETQ. The CDR3 contains 15 residues. Written as DNA, the CDR3 is TGCGCCAGGACCAAAGGGCTAGCGGGGAACAATGAGCAGTTCTTC. Its protein is CARTKGLAGNNEQFF.

The chain uses TRBV6-5 and TRBJ2-6; possible D gene TRBD1, 5 bases. This CDR3 has 16 residues. Trimming removed 7 bases at V and 9 bases at J, with 22 bases between. The germline CDR1 and CDR2 sequences are MNHEY and SVGAGI. This CDR3 reads CASMYTGFSGINVLTF. In nucleotides, the CDR3 is TGTGCCAGCATGTATACAGGCTTCTCTGGGATCAACGTCCTGACTTTC.

The V call is TRBV7-8, the J call TRBJ2-1; perhaps TRBD2 as D (6 bases). This CDR3 has 16 amino acids. The germline V gene encodes CDR1 SGHVS and CDR2 FQNEAQ. The chain's CDR3 is CVNSLMGGTPSDEQFF. The DNA of the CDR3 is TGTGTCAACAGCTTAATGGGGGGTACGCCCTCCGATGAGCAGTTCTTC.

This clonotype occurred once. An end of the junction differs from the germline gene, which may be a read error. The chain is built from TRBV4-2 and TRBJ2-3; 9 nucleotides agree with TRBD2. Germline V gene data show CDR1 as LGHNA and CDR2 as YNFKEQ. This CDR3 spans 16 amino acids. The CDR3 spells CASSPWTSENVDTQYF. Written as DNA, the CDR3 is TGTGCCAGCAGCCCTTGGACTAGCGAGAATGTAGATACACAGTATTTT.

Comment on this clonotype: The germline gene is not matched at one end of the junction; a read error may be the cause. This chain joins TRBV6-6 and TRBJ1-6; D not certain. Per the germline V gene, CDR1 is MNHNY and CDR2 is SVGAGI (reference sequence). The CDR3 sequence is 16 residues long. The CDR3 is CACSYFLSIRNSPLHF. The CDR3 nucleotides read TGTGCCTGCAGTTACTTTTTATCAATCCGTAATTCACCCCTCCACTTT.

This clonotype was observed a handful of times. A junction end diverges from the germline sequence, so it may reflect a read error. The J gene is TRBJ2-2, the V gene TRBV5-4; a possible D gene is TRBD2 (5 bases). Germline loops: CDR1 SGHNT, CDR2 YYREEE (reference sequence). This CDR3 region has 14 residues. CDR3 bases: TGTGCCAGCAGCTTCGGAGGATACACCGTGGAGCTGTTTTTT. Protein: CASSFGGYTVELFF.

The sample holds one count of this clonotype. A much bigger clone sits one base away, suggesting this may be a read error. Without the conserved terminal phenylalanine or tryptophan, this CDR3 likely stems from a read error. This rearrangement joins TRBV18 to TRBJ2-7; TRBD1 might be the D (6 bases). The germline gives CDR1 KGHSH, CDR2 LQKENI. The CDR3 consists of 13 residues. With 4 bases removed from V and 3 bases from J, the gap between germline ends came to 10 bases. This CDR3 reads CASSRGQNYEQYL. In DNA form, the CDR3 reads TGTGCCAGCTCACGAGGACAGAACTACGAGCAGTACTTA.